This TCR beta chain was sequenced for a study of cytomegalovirus exposure and HLA in healthy donors. Study-wide background: Roughly 180 million T cells yielded more than 90 million unique TCR beta sequences, as an earlier analysis found. Study-level points and caveats: Most TCR sequences were rare, but some public TCRs occurred in many donors.

At sampling all donors were nominally healthy, likely with unrecorded immune exposures. Note on this clone: Its specificity is not known.

Primers: 60 Vbeta forward and 13 Jbeta reverse. Sequenced by immunoSEQ multiplex PCR; TCRdb stores in-frame clones only, minus some. The sample holds some 150,000 clones; 75% to 85% are singletons and the top ten take 3.5%. Germline CDR1 is GTSNPN and CDR2 is SVGIG (reference sequence). Trimming shortened V by 3 bases and J by 1 base, and 16 bases separated the two germline ends. CDR3 length: 16 amino acids. Sequenced material: PBMCs. The chain carries TRBV30 and TRBJ1-3; TRBD1 might be the D (5 bases). This TCR came from a human donor in good health. The CDR3 DNA sequence: TGTGCCTGGAGCCTTCACTGGGGGGGGTCTGGAAACACCATATATTTT. It encodes CAWSLHWGGSGNTIYF.